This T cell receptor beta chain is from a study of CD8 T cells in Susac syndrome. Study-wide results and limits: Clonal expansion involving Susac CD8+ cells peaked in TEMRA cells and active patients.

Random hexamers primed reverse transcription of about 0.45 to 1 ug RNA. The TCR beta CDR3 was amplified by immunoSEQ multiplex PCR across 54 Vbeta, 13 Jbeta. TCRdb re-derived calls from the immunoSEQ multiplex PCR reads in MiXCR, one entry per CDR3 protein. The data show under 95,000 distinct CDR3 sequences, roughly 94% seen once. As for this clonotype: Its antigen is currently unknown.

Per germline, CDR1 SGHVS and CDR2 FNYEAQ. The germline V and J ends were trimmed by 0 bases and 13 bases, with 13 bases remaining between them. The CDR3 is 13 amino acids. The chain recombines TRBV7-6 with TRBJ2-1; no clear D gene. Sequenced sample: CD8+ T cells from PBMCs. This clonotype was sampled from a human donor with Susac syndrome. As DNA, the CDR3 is TGTGCCAGCAGCTTAGCCTCAGAGTTCCCCCAGTTCTTC. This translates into CASSLASEFPQFF.